These 31 T cell receptor beta chains came from one sample sequenced in a study of blood T cell repertoires in COVID-19. TCRdb's table, derived via immunoSEQ multiplex PCR, lists solely in-frame clones and lacks some. The sample lists 15,000 or so clones; more than 75% were seen once. The sequencing input was peripheral blood. These TCRs come from a human donor in a cohort sampled during active COVID-19.

The gene calls are TRBV6-5 and TRBJ1-4; maybe TRBD1 (6 bases). CDR3 length equals 14 residues. The germline CDR1 and CDR2 sequences are MNHEY and SVGAGI. V gave up 6 bases and J gave up 3 bases, with 11 bases separating them. Written as DNA, the CDR3 is TGTGCCAGCAGACAGGGTTTAGCTAATGAAAAACTGTTTTTT. This gives the protein CASRQGLANEKLFF.

There are a few counts of this clone. The CDR3 is CASSAAGTGSNSPLHF. The DNA for the CDR3 is TGTGCCAGCAGCGCGGCCGGGACAGGGAGCAATTCACCCCTCCACTTT. The chain carries TRBV7-2 and TRBJ1-6, with 9 bases that match TRBD1. V gave up 5 bases and J gave up 7 bases; unmatched junction bases: 9. The CDR3 runs to 16 residues. The V gene's germline CDR1 is SGHTA and CDR2 FQGNSA.

The chain recombines TRBV7-7 with TRBJ2-1; 8 nucleotides match TRBD1. This CDR3 has 19 amino acids. The germline V gene has CDR1 SSHAT and CDR2 FNYEAQ (reference sequence). V dropped 1 base and J dropped 7; count of bases not matched to a gene: 18. The CDR3 DNA reads as TGTGCCAGCAGCTTAGGGTCAGGGGGCAATTCGAAAGGGCTTAATGAGCAGTTCTTC. Amino acid sequence: CASSLGSGGNSKGLNEQFF.

The V and J genes are TRBV28 and TRBJ2-5; possible D gene TRBD1, 6 bases. The CDR3 contains 17 residues. The germline V gene has CDR1 MDHEN and CDR2 SYDVKM. With 2 bases removed from V and 4 bases from J, the gap between germline ends came to 20 bases. As DNA, the CDR3 is TGTGCCAGCAGTTTACAACAGGGAATCGGGAATTTAGAGACCCAGTACTTC. This sequence encodes CASSLQQGIGNLETQYF.

A single count supports this clone. The chain is built from TRBV7-2 and TRBJ1-1; no clear D. V was cut by 3 bases and J by 1 base, with 6 bases left in between. CDR3 size: 13 residues. The germline V gene has CDR1 SGHTA and CDR2 FQGNSA. CDR3 loop: CASSLAGNTEAFF. As DNA, the CDR3 is TGTGCCAGCAGCTTGGCGGGGAACACTGAAGCTTTCTTT.

The chain employs TRBV6-4 and TRBJ1-2, with TRBD1 matching 8 bases. The length of the CDR3 is 13 residues. Germline V gene sequence: CDR1 MRHNA, CDR2 SNTAGT. J lost 3 bases, V lost 9 bases, and 6 bases had no gene match. The CDR3 DNA reads as TGTGCCAGGGCAGGGGGCAAGGACTATGGCTACACCTTC. It codes for CARAGGKDYGYTF.

In DNA, the CDR3 is TGCGCCAGCAGCACCGGACAGGGTTCTTACGAGCAGTACTTC. This sequence encodes CASSTGQGSYEQYF. This sequence joins TRBV5-1 and TRBJ2-7, with 8 nucleotides matching TRBD1. Germline lookup yields CDR1 SGHRS and CDR2 YFSETQ. This CDR3 spans 14 amino acids. Unmatched junction bases numbered 7, after V lost 4 bases and J lost 4 bases. Full variable domain (missing parts from reference TRBV5-1 and TRBJ2-7): KAGVTQTPRYLIKTRGQQVTLSCSPISGHRSVSWYQQTPGQGLQFLFEYFSETQRNKGNFPGRFSGRQFSNSRSEMNVSTLELGDSALYLCASSTGQGSYEQYFGPGTRLTVT.

This rearrangement joins TRBV28 to TRBJ1-2, with D unresolved. Between the trimmed V and J ends, which lost 4 bases and 5 bases, there was a span of 5 bases. The CDR3 consists of 11 residues. From germline, CDR1 is MDHEN and CDR2 SYDVKM. CDR3 residues: CASSSPYGYTF. CDR3 nucleotide sequence: TGTGCCAGCAGTTCCCCATATGGCTACACCTTC.

The rearrangement joins TRBV29-1 to TRBJ2-2; D call uncertain. The CDR3 runs 11 residues. Looked up from germline, CDR1 is SQVTM and CDR2 is ANQGSEA. V lost 7 bases, J lost 6 bases, and 9 bases lay in between. The CDR3 here is CSGRNSGELFF. In DNA, the CDR3 is TGCAGCGGCCGTAACTCCGGGGAGCTGTTTTTT.

The chain has TRBV5-8 and TRBJ1-5; no firm D call. Trimming removed 4 bases from V and 4 bases from J, with 15 bases in between. The CDR3 runs to 15 residues. Germline-derived CDR1 and CDR2 are SGHTS and YDEGEE. The CDR3 DNA sequence: TGTGCCAGCAGCACAACATGGATAGCAAATCAGCCCCAGCATTTT. It codes for CASSTTWIANQPQHF.

The V call is TRBV30, the J call TRBJ2-7; 7 bases line up with TRBD2. V lost 2 bases to trimming and J lost 4 bases; unmatched junction nucleotides: 14. This CDR3 is built from 16 residues. CDR1 is GTSNPN and CDR2 is SVGIG in the germline V gene (reference sequence). Written as DNA, the CDR3 is TGTGCCTGGAGTCCCGAGCGGGACGCAGGTTTTTACGAGCAGTACTTC. This gives the protein CAWSPERDAGFYEQYF.

The chain couples TRBV19 to TRBJ2-5; D uncertain. Trimming removed 1 base at V and 2 bases at J, with 5 bases between. This CDR3 region has 13 residues. From germline, CDR1 is LNHDA and CDR2 SQIVND (reference sequence). CDR3 sequence reads: CASSIGQQETQYF. Here the CDR3 DNA reads TGTGCCAGTAGTATAGGGCAGCAAGAGACCCAGTACTTC.

The V gene is TRBV7-3, the J gene TRBJ1-1; a weak D match, TRBD1 (6 bases). V shed 5 bases and J shed 6 bases, with 13 bases lying between them. This CDR3 is built from 13 residues. From germline, CDR1 is SGHTA and CDR2 FQGTGA. As DNA, the CDR3 is TGTGCCAGCAGCCCCTTTGAGGGGGCTGAAGCTTTCTTT. Translating it yields CASSPFEGAEAFF.

The rearrangement joins TRBV2 to TRBJ1-2, with D unclear. Per the germline V gene, CDR1 is SNHLY and CDR2 is FYNNEI. Trimming removed 4 bases from V and 2 bases from J, with 8 bases in between. CDR3 size: 13 residues. CDR3 loop: CASSADGNYGYTF. As DNA, the CDR3 is TGTGCCAGCAGTGCCGACGGGAACTATGGCTACACCTTC. The full variable domain, in which reference TRBV2 and TRBJ1-2 provide the parts outside the CDR3, is EPEVTQTPSHQVTQMGQEVILRCVPISNHLYFYWYRQILGQKVEFLVSFYNNEISEKSEIFDDQFSVERPDGSNFTLKIRSTKLEDSAMYFCASSADGNYGYTFGSGTRLTVV.

The chain is built from TRBV19 and TRBJ2-1; D may be TRBD2 (6 bases). Germline V CDR1 and CDR2: LNHDA, SQIVND (reference sequence). This CDR3 is built from 17 residues. Trimming cost V 5 bases and J 2 bases, with 19 bases left between them. DNA of the CDR3: TGTGCCAGTAGTCCCCCACTCGGGGGTCGGGCCTACAATGAGCAGTTCTTC. It encodes CASSPPLGGRAYNEQFF.

The chain joins TRBV9 to TRBJ2-5, with 10 bases identical to TRBD2. CDR3 size: 17 residues. CDR1 and CDR2 from the germline V gene are SGDLS and YYNGEE. V shed 0 bases, J shed 2 bases, and the junction held 7 bases outside the gene matches. For the CDR3, the DNA is TGTGCCAGCAGCGTAGTCGGTAGCGGGGGGCTGCAAGAGACCCAGTACTTC. Amino acids: CASSVVGSGGLQETQYF.

The chain uses TRBV5-6 and TRBJ2-7, with 10 bases identical to TRBD2. This CDR3 spans 16 amino acids. V was clipped by 0 bases and J by 4 bases; unmatched bases: 7. CDR1 is SGHDT, CDR2 YYEEEE, per germline. The CDR3 DNA sequence: TGTGCCAGCAGCTTGGTTATGGTAGCGGGGGGATACGAGCAGTACTTC. It specifies CASSLVMVAGGYEQYF.

V and J are TRBV7-9 and TRBJ1-2, with D maybe TRBD1 (5 bases). With 3 bases removed from V and 8 bases from J, the gap between germline ends came to 13 bases. The germline V gene has CDR1 SEHNR and CDR2 FQNEAQ (reference sequence). The CDR3 runs 13 residues. Here the CDR3 reads CASSFGTQSGYTF. The CDR3 DNA sequence: TGTGCCAGCAGCTTCGGGACTCAGAGCGGCTACACCTTC.

This sequence joins TRBV6-2 or TRBV6-3 and TRBJ1-2; possible D gene TRBD1, 5 bases. The germline V gene has CDR1 MNHEY and CDR2 SVGEGT. The CDR3 spans 14 residues. Trimming took 2 bases from V and 1 from J, leaving 8 bases between them. In nucleotides, the CDR3 is TGTGCCAGCAGTTACGACAGCTTTAACTATGGCTACACCTTC. It translates to CASSYDSFNYGYTF.

V and J are TRBV7-9 and TRBJ2-3; D might be TRBD2 (7 bases). The ends were cut back, 5 bases at V and 0 bases at J, with 15 bases in the middle. The CDR3 spans 16 residues. Germline loops: CDR1 SEHNR, CDR2 FQNEAQ (reference sequence). The CDR3 sequence: CASSPGAGESTDTQYF. The CDR3 nucleotides read TGTGCCAGCAGCCCAGGGGCGGGGGAGAGCACAGATACGCAGTATTTT.

J is TRBJ1-3 and V is TRBV28; D gene uncertain. CDR1 and CDR2 from the germline V gene are MDHEN and SYDVKM. Trimming removed 5 bases from V and 8 bases from J, with 16 bases in between. CDR3 size: 14 residues. CDR3 residues: CASSHLTGSYTIYF. The CDR3 DNA is TGTGCCAGCAGTCATCTCACCGGTTCGTACACCATATATTTT.

This clone was seen a single time. The V gene is TRBV5-1, the J gene TRBJ2-1, with D perhaps matching TRBD2 (5 bases). The germline gives CDR1 SGHRS, CDR2 YFSETQ. The V and J ends lost 4 bases and 7 bases respectively, with 15 bases between them. CDR3 length: 14 residues. The CDR3 loop is CASSESEGFNEQFF. In nucleotides, the CDR3 is TGCGCCAGCAGCGAGTCAGAGGGATTTAATGAGCAGTTCTTC.

Comment on this clone: The sample carries other DNA sequences with the same CDR3. The genes are TRBV9 and TRBJ2-3; the D is unclear. V lost 1 base, J lost 0 bases, and 12 bases lay in between. Germline V gives CDR1 SGDLS, CDR2 YYNGEE. The CDR3 loop spans 16 amino acids. CDR3 bases: TGTGCCAGCAGCGTACGCGGAGAACCTAGCACAGATACGCAGTATTTT. Its translation is CASSVRGEPSTDTQYF.

The chain joins TRBV6-5 to TRBJ2-4; 7 nucleotides agree with TRBD2. Germline CDR1 and CDR2: MNHEY and SVGAGI. Germline trimming cut 0 bases from V and 8 bases from J; bases unmatched to any gene: 10. CDR3 size: 16 residues. The CDR3 coding sequence is TGTGCCAGCAGTTACTCCGCTAGGCCGGGAGGAGACATTCAGTACTTC. It yields the protein CASSYSARPGGDIQYF.

This clone was observed a single time. The chain combines TRBV30 with TRBJ1-5; possible D gene TRBD1, 5 bases. The CDR3 is made up of 15 amino acids. Trimming stripped 4 bases from V and 0 bases from J, with 13 bases between. Germline V CDR1 and CDR2: GTSNPN, SVGIG (reference sequence). DNA for the CDR3: TGTGCCTGGAATGCCGGGGGTTATAGCAATCAGCCCCAGCATTTT. Its translation: CAWNAGGYSNQPQHF. The variable domain in full, with the rest retrieved from reference TRBV30 and TRBJ1-5, is SQTIHQWPATLVQPVGSPLSLECTVEGTSNPNLYWYRQAAGRGLQLLFYSVGIGQISSEVPQNLSASRPQDRQFILSSKKLLLSDSGFYLCAWNAGGYSNQPQHFGDGTRLSIL.

This clone was seen a handful of times. Other nucleotide sequences from this sample produce the same CDR3. The chain uses TRBV30 and TRBJ1-2; tentative D call: TRBD1 (6 bases). Looked up from germline, CDR1 is GTSNPN and CDR2 is SVGIG (reference sequence). Deletions cut 2 bases from V and 8 bases from J, with 12 bases between. CDR3 length: 12 amino acids. The DNA for the CDR3 is TGTGCCTGGAGTAGGACAGTCGGGGGCTACACCTTC. Protein: CAWSRTVGGYTF.

The CDR3 bases are TGTGCCAGCTCTCGTCGACAGGGGATGCACACCGGGGAGCTGTTTTTT. As protein: CASSRRQGMHTGELFF. The rearrangement joins TRBV18 to TRBJ2-2; 8 bases fit TRBD1. The V gene end was trimmed by 6 bases and the J gene end by 3 bases; junction bases not matched to a gene: 9. Germline V gene data show CDR1 as KGHSH and CDR2 as LQKENI. The CDR3 has 16 residues.

The V gene is TRBV7-9, the J gene TRBJ2-3; D unresolved. V was shortened by 1 base and J by 1 base, with 6 bases between the two germline ends. This CDR3 comprises 14 residues. CDR1 and CDR2 (germline): SEHNR, FQNEAQ (reference sequence). CDR3 residues: CASSLDRGTDTQYF. The CDR3 nucleotides are TGTGCCAGCAGCTTAGACCGGGGCACAGATACGCAGTATTTT.

CDR3 protein: CATQGLAGVEQYF. CDR3 nucleotides: TGTGCCACCCAGGGGCTAGCGGGGGTCGAGCAGTACTTC. The genes are TRBV11-2 and TRBJ2-7; 10 bases fit TRBD2. The CDR3 extends over 13 amino acids. CDR1 and CDR2 from the germline V gene are SGHAT and FQNNGV. V dropped 10 bases and J dropped 6; count of bases not matched to a gene: 9.

The V gene is TRBV29-1, the J gene TRBJ1-1, with D hard to call. CDR3 length: 12 residues. V was pared by 3 bases and J by 1 base, with 6 bases between. CDR1 is SQVTM and CDR2 is ANQGSEA in the germline V gene. The CDR3: CSVDSRNTEAFF. CDR3 sequence (DNA): TGCAGCGTTGACTCCAGGAACACTGAAGCTTTCTTT.

The V gene is TRBV11-2, the J gene TRBJ1-2, with 7 bases that match TRBD1. Germline CDR1 SGHAT, CDR2 FQNNGV. V dropped 4 bases and J dropped 4; count of bases not matched to a gene: 3. This CDR3 contains 13 residues. The CDR3 spells CASSSAGGYGYTF. Written as DNA, the CDR3 is TGTGCCAGCAGCTCCGCAGGGGGCTATGGCTACACCTTC.